The present TCR beta chain was sequenced within a study of response to subunit inactivated influenza vaccine. Notes on the study in general: It was the authors' suggestion that each seasonal influenza vaccination recruits few new T cells.

This clonotype was recorded many times. What it recognizes is unknown. The V gene end was trimmed by 2 bases and the J gene end by 1 base; junction bases not matched to a gene: 13. Germline loops: CDR1 SGHAT, CDR2 FQNNGV. The length of the CDR3 is 20 residues. Using its own MiXCR run on the RT-PCR reads, TCRdb lists one record per CDR3 protein. The sample contains hundreds of thousands of distinct CDR3 sequences, approximately 15% of which appear only once. The receptor was isolated from a man aged 45-60 years who received an inactivated influenza vaccine. The rearrangement uses TRBV11-2 and TRBJ2-7; 14 bases map to TRBD2. The sequenced sample was PBMCs from blood, obtained around two weeks before vaccination. In DNA form, the CDR3 reads TGTGCCAGCAGCTTAAGCTCGGGACTAGCGGGAGTAGGGGAATCCTACGAGCAGTACTTC. Translating it yields CASSLSSGLAGVGESYEQYF.